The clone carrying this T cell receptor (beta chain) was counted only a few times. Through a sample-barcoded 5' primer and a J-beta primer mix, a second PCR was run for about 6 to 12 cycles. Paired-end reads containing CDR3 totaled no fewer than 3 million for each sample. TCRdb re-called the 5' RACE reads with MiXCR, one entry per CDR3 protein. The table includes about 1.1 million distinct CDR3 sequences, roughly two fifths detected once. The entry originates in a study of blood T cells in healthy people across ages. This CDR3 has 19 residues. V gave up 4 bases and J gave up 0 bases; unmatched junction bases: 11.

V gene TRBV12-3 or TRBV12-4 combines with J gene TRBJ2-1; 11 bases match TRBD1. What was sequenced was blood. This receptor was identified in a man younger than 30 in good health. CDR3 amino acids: CASSSGTGGAGSSYNEQFF. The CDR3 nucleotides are TGTGCCAGCAGTTCAGGGACAGGGGGGGCCGGGAGCTCCTACAATGAGCAGTTCTTC.